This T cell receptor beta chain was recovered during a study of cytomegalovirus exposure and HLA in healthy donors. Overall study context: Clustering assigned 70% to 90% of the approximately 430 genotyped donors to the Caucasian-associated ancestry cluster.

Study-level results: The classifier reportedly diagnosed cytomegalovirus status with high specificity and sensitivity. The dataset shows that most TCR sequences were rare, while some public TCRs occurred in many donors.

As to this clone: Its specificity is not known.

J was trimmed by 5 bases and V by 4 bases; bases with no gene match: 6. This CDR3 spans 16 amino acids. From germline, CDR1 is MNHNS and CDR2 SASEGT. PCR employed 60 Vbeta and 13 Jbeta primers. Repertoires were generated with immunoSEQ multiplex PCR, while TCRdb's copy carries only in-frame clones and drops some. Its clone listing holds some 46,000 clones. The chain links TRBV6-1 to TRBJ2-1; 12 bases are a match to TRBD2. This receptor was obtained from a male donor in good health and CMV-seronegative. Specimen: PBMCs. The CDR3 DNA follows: TGTGCCAGCAGTGGGGCTAGCGGGAGGGCCAACAATGAGCAGTTCTTC. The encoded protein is CASSGASGRANNEQFF.